This record looks at one T cell receptor (beta chain) sequence and its context. Germline CDR1 reads ENHRY; CDR2 reads SYGVKD. V was clipped by 2 bases and J by 7 bases; unmatched bases: 5. CDR3 length: 16 residues. A single record per CDR3 protein comes from TCRdb applying MiXCR to the RT-PCR reads. Altogether some 60,000 distinct CDR3 sequences are present, more than 10% being singletons, with the ten largest covering about a third. These data are taken from a study of patients and donors after allogeneic stem cell transplantation. This receptor was taken from a human donor who was either an allogeneic HSCT recipient or a stem cell or donor lymphocyte infusion donor (not recorded which). It is not recorded whose cells these are; they may come from a transplant donor. Sequenced material: blood, either unsorted or a sorted T cell fraction (not recorded which). This chain links TRBV10-3 with TRBJ2-2, with 12 bases fitting TRBD2. The CDR3 loop is CAISEPTSGSIGELFF. CDR3 coding DNA: TGTGCCATCAGTGAGCCGACTAGCGGGAGCATCGGGGAGCTGTTTTTT.